This TCR beta chain was retrieved from a study of a mutant IDH1 vaccine in newly diagnosed glioma. Time point defined: baseline, week 1 (first vaccination visit). Treatment indicated: pre-vaccination baseline after standard-of-care therapy. The germline V gene encodes CDR1 LNHNV and CDR2 YYDKDF (reference sequence). V shed 3 bases and J shed 6 bases, with 12 bases lying between them. This CDR3 has 14 residues. Only in-frame clones appear in the TCRdb table, and some are missing; sequencing was by immunoSEQ multiplex PCR. The profile shows about 35,000 clones, about 88% of them singletons. This clonotype was sampled from a woman in her thirties or forties with glioma. The rearrangement uses TRBV15 and TRBJ2-4; D is unresolved. This specimen was PBMCs, taken from a glioma patient treated with radiotherapy, temozolomide or both. The CDR3, as DNA: TGTGCCACCAGCAGGGCCGGGTTTACAAACATTCAGTACTTC. This codes for CATSRAGFTNIQYF.